These 31 T cell receptor beta chains were sequenced from one sample in a study of blood T cells in healthy people across ages. Together with a sample-barcoded 5' primer, a J-beta primer mix was included in a second PCR lasting roughly 6 to 12 cycles. One entry per CDR3 protein, called by TCRdb with MiXCR from the 5' RACE reads. The sample contains under 1,000,000 distinct CDR3 sequences, 46% of which appear only once. Sequenced input: blood. Source of these receptors: a man at least 80 years old in good health.

The chain employs TRBV29-1 and TRBJ2-1, with TRBD2 matching 8 bases. This CDR3 is 15 amino acids long. Germline trimming cut 5 bases from V and 0 bases from J; bases unmatched to any gene: 6. Germline V lookup: CDR1 SQVTM, CDR2 ANQGSEA. CDR3 sequence reads: CSVPTSASSYNEQFF. The CDR3 DNA sequence: TGCAGCGTTCCGACTAGCGCGAGCTCCTACAATGAGCAGTTCTTC.

A remark on this clonotype: One junction end disagrees with the germline gene, perhaps due to a read error. The CDR3 region has the DNA TGTGCCAGCAGCGTAGTGGTAGCGGGTTCCAATGAGCGGTTCTTC. The encoded protein is CASSVVVAGSNERFF. The V gene is TRBV9, the J gene TRBJ2-1; TRBD2 aligns across 7 bases. Germline V lookup: CDR1 SGDLS, CDR2 YYNGEE. The CDR3 runs to 15 residues.

The chain links TRBV7-2 to TRBJ2-5, with unresolved D. The J call may be incorrect, as the DNA end agrees better with TRBJ2-1. CDR3 length equals 16 residues. Germline values: CDR1 SGHTA, CDR2 FQGNSA. CDR3: CASSLNPRANQETQFF. In nucleotides, the CDR3 is TGTGCCAGCAGCTTAAACCCCCGGGCTAACCAAGAGACCCAGTTCTTC.

This clonotype occurred many times. The chain uses TRBV4-3 and TRBJ1-1; D possibly corresponds to TRBD1 (6 bases). Trimming left V 0 bases short and J 8 bases short, with 16 bases between. The CDR3 has 15 amino acids. Germline-derived CDR1 and CDR2 are LGHNA and YSLEER. CDR3 amino acids: CASSQDRGGGREAFF. Here the CDR3 DNA reads TGCGCCAGCAGCCAAGATCGAGGAGGGGGGCGGGAAGCTTTCTTT.

This clonotype was picked up a small number of times. V usage is TRBV4-1 and J usage is TRBJ2-7; 9 nucleotides line up with TRBD2. The germline gives CDR1 MGHRA, CDR2 YSYEKL. V shed 0 bases and J 4 bases; nucleotides not matched to a gene: 1. The CDR3 has 14 residues. The CDR3: CASSQETSGYEQYF. CDR3 coding DNA: TGCGCCAGCAGCCAAGAGACTAGCGGATACGAGCAGTACTTC.

This chain connects TRBV27 to TRBJ1-2, with no clear D. Trimming stripped 8 bases from V and 4 bases from J, with 8 bases between. The CDR3 is 11 amino acids. Germline lookup yields CDR1 MNHEY and CDR2 SMNVEV (reference sequence). The CDR3 loop reads CASSNGYGYTF. CDR3 DNA sequence: TGTGCCAGCTCTAACGGCTATGGCTACACCTTC.

This clonotype was seen just once. The chain carries TRBV20-1 and TRBJ2-5, with 7 positions matching TRBD2. The CDR3 has 12 amino acids. The germline gives CDR1 DFQATT, CDR2 SNEGSKA (reference sequence). J lost 4 bases, V lost 6 bases, and 5 bases had no gene match. CDR3 protein: CSAEIAGETQYF. DNA of the CDR3: TGCAGTGCGGAAATAGCGGGAGAGACCCAGTACTTC.

The rearrangement links TRBV19 to TRBJ2-1; TRBD2 aligns across 8 bases. The germline V gene encodes CDR1 LNHDA and CDR2 SQIVND (reference sequence). Trimming removed 4 bases from V and 8 bases from J; junction bases left unmatched: 10. The CDR3 covers 15 residues. CDR3 protein: CASSRGGTRRDEQFF. In DNA form, the CDR3 reads TGTGCCAGTAGTAGAGGGGGGACTAGAAGAGATGAGCAGTTCTTC.

This clonotype occurred a few times. The chain has TRBV9 and TRBJ2-1, with D possibly TRBD2 on 6 matching bases. V was pared by 4 bases and J by 6 bases, with 20 bases between. Germline assignment: CDR1 SGDLS and CDR2 YYNGEE. The CDR3 runs to 16 residues. The CDR3 DNA is TGTGCCAGCAGCCCCGTAGCGACGGGAGTCCCCAATGAGCAGTTCTTC. It specifies CASSPVATGVPNEQFF.

Of note for this clonotype: A single base separates this from a much larger clone, so it may be a read error. The rearrangement uses TRBV19 and TRBJ2-1; TRBD1 aligns across 7 bases. The J call may be mistaken, given a closer DNA end match to TRBJ2-7. Germline V gene data show CDR1 as LNHDA and CDR2 as SQIVND (reference sequence). The CDR3 is 14 amino acids. The CDR3 here is CASSRTGPYNEQYF. CDR3 nucleotide sequence: TGTGCCAGTAGTAGGACAGGTCCCTACAATGAGCAGTACTTC.

The table lists this clonotype with a few counts. This chain joins TRBV6-1 and TRBJ1-2; 8 bases match TRBD1. CDR1 is MNHNS, CDR2 SASEGT, per germline. With 7 bases clipped from V and 4 bases from J, the junction kept 8 bases outside the gene matches. This CDR3 has 14 amino acids. CDR3: CASTGQGPGYGYTF. CDR3 coding DNA: TGTGCCAGCACCGGACAGGGACCGGGCTATGGCTACACCTTC.

The J gene is TRBJ2-1, the V gene TRBV12-3 or TRBV12-4; TRBD2 matches 8 bases. The CDR3 covers 14 residues. Trimming at V came to 5 bases and at J to 6 bases, leaving 6 bases not matched to a gene. The CDR3 nucleotides read TGTGCCAGCAGTGGGACTAGTAAGGGCAATGAGCAGTTCTTC. Protein product: CASSGTSKGNEQFF.

This clonotype was detected only a few times. V gene TRBV12-3 or TRBV12-4 combines with J gene TRBJ2-1; possibly TRBD1 or TRBD2 for D (5 bases each). With 2 bases removed from V and 7 bases from J, the gap between germline ends came to 9 bases. The CDR3 is 13 amino acids. CDR3 in amino acids: CASSLSEGNEQFF. In DNA, the CDR3 is TGTGCCAGCAGTTTATCTGAGGGGAATGAGCAGTTCTTC.

Remarks on this clonotype: Being one base from a much bigger clone, this may be a read error. The chain combines TRBV29-1 with TRBJ2-4; weak D call: TRBD2 (6 bases). The germline V and J ends were trimmed by 4 bases and 7 bases, with 17 bases remaining between them. Germline CDR1 and CDR2: SQVTM and ANQGSEA. The CDR3 consists of 14 residues. CDR3 bases: TGCAGCGTTGTTTTAGGGAAGGGGAGGAACATTCAGTACTTC. Its translation is CSVVLGKGRNIQYF. The full variable domain, completed using reference TRBV29-1 and TRBJ2-4, is SAVISQKPSRDICQRGTSLTIQCQVDSQVTMMFWYRQQPGQSLTLIATANQGSEATYESGFVIDKFPISRPNLTFSTLTVSNMSPEDSSIYLCSVVLGKGRNIQYFGAGTRLSVL.

The genes are TRBV18 and TRBJ2-5; TRBD1 matches 8 bases. The last part of the DNA fits TRBJ2-7 better; the J call may be wrong. Germline CDR1 is KGHSH and CDR2 is LQKENI. This CDR3 comprises 13 residues. The CDR3 spells CASSLDRDAEQYF. For the CDR3, the DNA is TGTGCCAGCTCACTGGACAGGGATGCCGAGCAGTACTTC.

This clonotype was picked up a small number of times. The CDR3 sequence: CASTGLAFLNSDEQFF. CDR3 DNA: TGTGCCAGCACGGGACTAGCGTTTCTTAATTCCGATGAGCAGTTCTTC. The chain joins TRBV28 to TRBJ2-1, with 10 bases aligning to TRBD2. Germline loops: CDR1 MDHEN, CDR2 SYDVKM. J was trimmed by 8 bases and V by 7 bases; bases with no gene match: 14. The CDR3 loop spans 16 amino acids.

The chain couples TRBV4-2 to TRBJ2-5; 10 nucleotides line up with TRBD1. Trimming at V came to 1 base and at J to 11 bases, leaving 13 bases not matched to a gene. The germline V gene has CDR1 LGHNA and CDR2 YNFKEQ. CDR3 size: 16 residues. The CDR3 spells CASSQVATGGNGEQYF. CDR3 in DNA: TGTGCCAGCAGCCAAGTCGCGACAGGGGGCAACGGTGAGCAGTACTTC.

As regards this clonotype: A junction boundary mismatches the germline segment, possibly from a read error. The chain has TRBV5-1 and TRBJ2-7; the D gene could be TRBD1 or TRBD2 (5 bases each). The CDR3 extends over 14 amino acids. CDR1 and CDR2 from the germline V gene are SGHRS and YFSETQ. In DNA form, the CDR3 reads TGCGCCGGCAGCCGGGACGGAGGACCCAACGAGCAGTACTTC. Translation gives CAGSRDGGPNEQYF.

The chain recombines TRBV29-1 with TRBJ1-1, with 10 nucleotides matching TRBD1. The CDR3 totals 14 residues. The germline gives CDR1 SQVTM, CDR2 ANQGSEA. Unmatched junction bases numbered 3, after V lost 0 bases and J lost 5 bases. CDR3 DNA sequence: TGCAGCGTTGAAGAGGCGGGACAGGGGACTGAAGCTTTCTTT. This gives the protein CSVEEAGQGTEAFF.

This clonotype was seen only a few times. The chain joins TRBV7-2 to TRBJ2-7; D is ambiguous. This CDR3 region has 14 residues. Germline V lookup: CDR1 SGHTA, CDR2 FQGNSA. Trimming took off 0 bases at V and 1 base at J, with 7 bases between the two ends. This chain's CDR3 is CASSLARLSYEQYF. CDR3 sequence (DNA): TGTGCCAGCAGCTTAGCTCGGTTGTCCTACGAGCAGTACTTC. Together with reference TRBV7-2 and TRBJ2-7, the CDR3 gives the full variable domain: GAGVSQSPSNKVTEKGKDVELRCDPISGHTALYWYRQSLGQGLEFLIYFQGNSAPDKSGLPSDRFSAERTGGSVSTLTIQRTQQEDSAVYLCASSLARLSYEQYFGPGTRLTVT.

This clonotype has only a few counts. The V call is TRBV20-1, the J call TRBJ1-6; D is ambiguous. Germline assignment: CDR1 DFQATT and CDR2 SNEGSKA (reference sequence). Trimming cost V 3 bases and J 0 bases, with 6 bases left between them. The CDR3 consists of 14 residues. CDR3 in DNA: TGCAGTGCTAGCGGGAGCTCCTATAATTCACCCCTCCACTTT. This sequence encodes CSASGSSYNSPLHF.

The rearrangement uses TRBV20-1 and TRBJ2-2; 7 nucleotides line up with TRBD2. J gave up 1 base and V 6 bases, and 5 bases lay outside the gene matches. From germline, CDR1 is DFQATT and CDR2 SNEGSKA (reference sequence). The CDR3 covers 14 residues. DNA for the CDR3: TGCAGTGCCAGGACTAGTTTGAACACCGGGGAGCTGTTTTTT. It yields the protein CSARTSLNTGELFF.

J is TRBJ2-5 and V is TRBV20-1; 11 nucleotides align to TRBD2. Germline V gene sequence: CDR1 DFQATT, CDR2 SNEGSKA (reference sequence). This CDR3 region has 13 residues. V was clipped by 5 bases and J by 11 bases; unmatched bases: 10. The DNA of the CDR3 is TGCAGTGCTGAAACTAGCGGGAGTGGTGAGCAGTACTTC. Translating gives CSAETSGSGEQYF.

This chain connects TRBV28 to TRBJ2-3; no definite D call. Germline values: CDR1 MDHEN, CDR2 SYDVKM. V dropped 6 bases and J dropped 0 bases, with 10 bases sitting between them. The CDR3 contains 14 residues. The CDR3 region has the DNA TGTGCCAGCAGCCCGGCGCCCAGCACAGATACGCAGTATTTT. It codes for CASSPAPSTDTQYF.

The rearrangement uses TRBV5-1 and TRBJ1-6, with 7 nucleotides matching TRBD1. CDR1 is SGHRS and CDR2 is YFSETQ in the germline V gene. The J segment lost 5 bases and the V segment lost 2 bases, leaving 22 bases of the junction unmatched. The length of the CDR3 is 21 residues. The CDR3 region has the DNA TGCGCCAGCAGCTTAAGAGGGGGCGCCGTCATTTCAGTCCCAAATAATTCACCCCTCCACTTT. It translates to CASSLRGGAVISVPNNSPLHF.

The V gene is TRBV30, the J gene TRBJ2-7; D remains ambiguous. This CDR3 comprises 13 residues. Trimming removed 2 bases from V and 5 bases from J, with 13 bases in between. Germline V gene sequence: CDR1 GTSNPN, CDR2 SVGIG (reference sequence). The CDR3 region is CAWSYGLNNEQYF. The CDR3 nucleotides are TGTGCCTGGAGTTATGGCCTAAATAACGAGCAGTACTTC.

The chain has TRBV6-1 and TRBJ2-3; possibly TRBD2 for D (5 bases). V was cut by 4 bases and J by 14 bases, with 19 bases left in between. Germline CDR1 is MNHNS and CDR2 is SASEGT. The length of the CDR3 is 13 residues. CDR3 nucleotides: TGTGCCAGCAGTGGGGAAGGGCTAGCTTTCGGGTATTTT. The encoded protein is CASSGEGLAFGYF.

This clonotype was detected many times. The chain is built from TRBV29-1 and TRBJ2-7, with D possibly matching TRBD1 (6 bases). Germline CDR1 SQVTM, CDR2 ANQGSEA. Trimming removed 4 bases at V and 0 bases at J, with 25 bases between. The CDR3 runs to 18 residues. CDR3 loop: CSVAQLPNQGPYSYEQYF. CDR3 DNA sequence: TGCAGCGTTGCCCAACTCCCCAATCAGGGGCCTTACTCCTACGAGCAGTACTTC.

The chain combines TRBV20-1 with TRBJ2-3; D may be TRBD1 or TRBD2 (5 bases each). Trimming took 6 bases from V and 2 from J, leaving 18 bases between them. The CDR3 contains 15 residues. Germline lookup yields CDR1 DFQATT and CDR2 SNEGSKA (reference sequence). The DNA for the CDR3 is TGCAGTGCCGGCAAAGGGGCCGGGGACACAGATACGCAGTATTTT. Its translation is CSAGKGAGDTDTQYF.

This clonotype turned up a few times. V usage is TRBV5-1 and J usage is TRBJ2-1; the D is unclear. Germline CDR1 reads SGHRS; CDR2 reads YFSETQ. V was pared by 6 bases and J by 0 bases, with 10 bases between. The CDR3 extends over 14 amino acids. The CDR3 here is CASKVESSYNEQFF. DNA for the CDR3: TGCGCCAGCAAGGTGGAGAGCTCCTACAATGAGCAGTTCTTC.

The chain couples TRBV10-3 to TRBJ2-1, with 7 bases matching TRBD1. J was trimmed by 9 bases and V by 4 bases; bases with no gene match: 6. Germline lookup yields CDR1 ENHRY and CDR2 SYGVKD. This CDR3 contains 13 residues. The chain's CDR3 is CAISGEGGGEQFF. The CDR3 DNA reads TGTGCCATCAGTGGTGAAGGGGGCGGTGAGCAGTTCTTC.